This T cell receptor beta chain stems from a study of blood T cell repertoires in COVID-19. Study details: Donors in the United States, Italy and Spain gave samples during acute or convalescent COVID-19.

The CDR3 loop spans 17 amino acids. V was trimmed by 3 bases and J by 2 bases, leaving 17 bases between them. Germline assignment: CDR1 LNHDA and CDR2 SQIVND (reference sequence). Seattle patient enrollment occurred during active infection, with longitudinal follow-up thereafter. Only one count was recorded for this clone. The authors' processing: Reference gene primer amplification yielded estimated nucleated cell counts. Repertoires were generated with immunoSEQ multiplex PCR, while TCRdb's copy carries only in-frame clones and drops some. V and J calls and clone size come straight from that table; D and trimming were deduced from the DNA. The table lists around 300,000 clones, more than 70% of them singletons, with about 1.5% in the top ten.

This chain joins TRBV19 and TRBJ1-5, with D perhaps matching TRBD1 (5 bases). This TCR came from a young woman with COVID-19, enrolled during active disease. Sequenced: peripheral blood. The CDR3 loop reads CASSMAHLGGGNQPQHF. The CDR3 DNA reads as TGTGCCAGTAGTATGGCCCATTTGGGGGGAGGCAATCAGCCCCAGCATTTT.